Below are 17 T cell receptor beta chains sequenced from a single sample in a study of blood T cell repertoires in COVID-19. Assay used: immunoSEQ multiplex PCR; TCRdb lists only in-frame clones, some missing. The data show a few hundred thousand clones, with roughly 85% seen just once and about 4.9% held by the top ten. The sequenced sample consisted of peripheral blood. The receptor set was obtained from a man in his fifties or sixties who had recovered from COVID-19.

The chain combines TRBV19 with TRBJ2-3; D gene unclear. The V and J ends lost 6 bases and 6 bases respectively, with 13 bases between them. Per germline, CDR1 LNHDA and CDR2 SQIVND (reference sequence). This CDR3 has 13 residues. The CDR3 coding sequence is TGTGCCAGTAGCCCCGCGGAGCCGGATACGCAGTATTTT. It codes for CASSPAEPDTQYF.

The rearrangement joins TRBV16 to TRBJ1-1, with TRBD1 as a possible D gene (6 bases). Germline V gene lookup returns CDR1 KGHSY and CDR2 FQNENV. V was pared by 5 bases and J by 2 bases, with 12 bases between. This CDR3 is built from 14 residues. The CDR3 is CASSRQAGNTEAFF. The CDR3 region has the DNA TGTGCCAGCAGCAGACAGGCTGGTAACACTGAAGCTTTCTTT.

To note about this clone: Germline is not matched at one junction end, which may reflect a read error. V gene TRBV7-7 combines with J gene TRBJ2-5, with 7 bases lining up with TRBD2. The CDR3 covers 15 residues. Germline CDR1 and CDR2: SSHAT and FNYEAQ (reference sequence). The CDR3 here is CASSPVGRTSGAQYF. In DNA, the CDR3 is TGTGCTAGCAGCCCCGTGGGGCGGACCAGCGGGGCCCAGTACTTC.

Written as DNA, the CDR3 is TGTGCCAGCAGTTCGAGTCGGGACAGGGTAAATGAGCAGTTCTTC. As protein: CASSSSRDRVNEQFF. The chain employs TRBV6-6 and TRBJ2-1, with 9 bases lining up with TRBD1. This CDR3 is 15 amino acids long. Germline-derived CDR1 and CDR2 are MNHNY and SVGAGI (reference sequence). Germline trimming cut 4 bases from V and 7 bases from J; bases unmatched to any gene: 8.

This clone was seen just once. The CDR3 nucleotides read TGTGCCAGCCATAGAGGCAACATGAACACTGAAGCTTTCTTT. It translates to CASHRGNMNTEAFF. The rearrangement uses TRBV13 and TRBJ1-1; no reliable D call. The germline gives CDR1 PRHDT, CDR2 FYEKMQ (reference sequence). The CDR3 length is 14 residues. The V and J ends lost 8 bases and 0 bases respectively, with 13 bases between them.

The chain carries TRBV6-1 and TRBJ2-5, with 8 positions matching TRBD2. Unmatched junction bases numbered 9, after V lost 1 base and J lost 5 bases. The CDR3 runs to 16 residues. Germline CDR1 and CDR2: MNHNS and SASEGT. The CDR3 DNA sequence: TGTGCCAGCAGTGAAGGCGGACGGGGGGGCTGGGAGACCCAGTACTTC. This gives the protein CASSEGGRGGWETQYF.

J is TRBJ2-7 and V is TRBV5-1, with D perhaps matching TRBD2 (5 bases). V was cut by 0 bases and J by 3 bases, with 7 bases left in between. The germline CDR1 and CDR2 sequences are SGHRS and YFSETQ. The CDR3 has 13 residues. In nucleotides, the CDR3 is TGCGCCAGCAGCTTGGTTCGGGGCTACGAGCAGTACTTC. It specifies CASSLVRGYEQYF. The complete variable domain, with remaining parts taken from reference TRBV5-1 and TRBJ2-7, reads KAGVTQTPRYLIKTRGQQVTLSCSPISGHRSVSWYQQTPGQGLQFLFEYFSETQRNKGNFPGRFSGRQFSNSRSEMNVSTLELGDSALYLCASSLVRGYEQYFGPGTRLTVT.

This clone was seen more than once but under ten times. The chain has TRBV27 and TRBJ1-5; TRBD1 aligns across 7 bases. The CDR3 is 15 residues long. CDR1 is MNHEY, CDR2 SMNVEV, per germline (reference sequence). V shed 5 bases and J 3 bases; nucleotides not matched to a gene: 7. The CDR3 is CASSHYRGFNQPQHF. For the CDR3, the DNA is TGTGCCAGCAGTCATTACAGGGGATTCAATCAGCCCCAGCATTTT.

The chain employs TRBV9 and TRBJ2-2, with 8 bases aligning to TRBD2. Germline loops: CDR1 SGDLS, CDR2 YYNGEE. The length of the CDR3 is 14 residues. The V segment lost 5 bases and the J segment 4 bases; nucleotides outside the gene matches: 4. The CDR3 loop reads CASRRGAVTGELFF. The CDR3 DNA is TGTGCCAGCAGGCGGGGGGCGGTCACCGGGGAGCTGTTTTTT.

The chain employs TRBV7-7 and TRBJ2-5; 8 bases agree with TRBD1. Unmatched junction bases numbered 7, after V lost 5 bases and J lost 5 bases. The CDR3 length is 14 residues. Germline V gene lookup returns CDR1 SSHAT and CDR2 FNYEAQ (reference sequence). CDR3 loop: CASSPRGLGETQYF. CDR3 bases: TGTGCCAGCAGCCCCAGGGGGCTAGGGGAGACCCAGTACTTC.

The J gene is TRBJ2-1, the V gene TRBV6-5; a possible D gene is TRBD2 (6 bases). V was clipped by 6 bases and J by 10 bases, with 19 bases between them. The germline gives CDR1 MNHEY, CDR2 SVGAGI. This CDR3 comprises 14 residues. The CDR3: CASSVGTPLREQFF. CDR3 bases: TGTGCCAGCAGCGTGGGGACTCCACTGAGGGAGCAGTTCTTC.

The V gene is TRBV6-1, the J gene TRBJ2-2, with TRBD1 as a possible D gene (5 bases). Germline assignment: CDR1 MNHNS and CDR2 SASEGT. V was clipped by 2 bases and J by 4 bases, with 11 bases between them. This CDR3 has 15 amino acids. The DNA for the CDR3 is TGTGCCAGCAGTGAACGGCAGGGAATCACCGGGGAGCTGTTTTTT. It encodes CASSERQGITGELFF.

This clone appeared a few times. CDR3 region: CASAGRNLEQPQHF. CDR3 nucleotides: TGTGCCAGCGCCGGGAGGAACCTAGAGCAGCCCCAGCATTTT. V gene TRBV28 combines with J gene TRBJ1-5; D unclear. V shed 8 bases and J shed 7 bases, with 18 bases lying between them. The CDR3 length is 14 residues. Germline CDR1 reads MDHEN; CDR2 reads SYDVKM.

This clone is a singleton in its sample. J is TRBJ2-7 and V is TRBV29-1; 14 nucleotides agree with TRBD2. Germline V CDR1 and CDR2: SQVTM, ANQGSEA. CDR3 length: 17 residues. J lost 7 bases, V lost 6 bases, and 17 bases had no gene match. In DNA, the CDR3 is TGCAGCGTCGGACTCTTTGGGACTAGCGGGAGTCCGGGGGAGCAGTACTTC. It encodes CSVGLFGTSGSPGEQYF.

The chain has TRBV18 and TRBJ1-3; possibly TRBD1 for D (5 bases). This CDR3 is 17 amino acids long. Per germline, CDR1 KGHSH and CDR2 LQKENI. V was trimmed by 1 base and J by 0 bases, leaving 13 bases between them. DNA of the CDR3: TGTGCCAGCTCACCACTCGACAGTCGAATCTCTGGAAACACCATATATTTT. Its protein is CASSPLDSRISGNTIYF.

The chain is built from TRBV7-4 and TRBJ1-5, with D perhaps TRBD1 (6 bases). Germline CDR1 SGHVT, CDR2 SQSDAQ. The V and J ends lost 6 bases and 5 bases respectively, with 35 bases between them. This CDR3 contains 21 residues. The CDR3 sequence is CASSLGKWHSSTGSRDQPQHF. As DNA, the CDR3 is TGTGCCAGCAGTTTGGGAAAATGGCACTCATCCACAGGGAGTCGTGATCAGCCCCAGCATTTT.

This sequence joins TRBV5-5 and TRBJ2-1, with TRBD1 matching over 10 bases. V shed 4 bases, J shed 7 bases, and the junction held 8 bases outside the gene matches. The CDR3 is 15 amino acids. Looked up from germline, CDR1 is SGHKS and CDR2 is YYEKEE (reference sequence). The CDR3 protein is CASSADRGRANEQFF. The DNA for the CDR3 is TGTGCCAGCAGCGCCGACAGGGGGCGCGCTAATGAGCAGTTCTTC.